The 21 T cell receptor beta chains in this list originate from one sample, sequenced in a study of CD8 T cell repertoires and HIV-1 epitope variants. Their antigens remain unidentified. The method was immunoSEQ multiplex PCR; TCRdb's version includes in-frame clones alone and lacks a portion of them. In the table there are 4,000 to 5,500 clones, roughly 64% of which are singletons. The sequenced material came from cultured CD8+ T cells derived from PBMCs. The receptors come from a male donor with HIV.

The chain uses TRBV7-9 and TRBJ2-7; 9 bases are shared with TRBD1. V lost 1 base, J lost 3 bases, and 4 bases stayed unmatched. The CDR3 spans 15 residues. Germline V gene data show CDR1 as SEHNR and CDR2 as FQNEAQ (reference sequence). CDR3 region: CASSLVPDRGYEQYF. CDR3 nucleotide sequence: TGTGCCAGCAGCTTAGTCCCGGACAGGGGCTACGAGCAGTACTTC.

Turning to this clone: A read error may produce the germline difference seen at one junction end. This rearrangement joins TRBV11-3 to TRBJ1-2; D not certain. The germline V gene encodes CDR1 SGHNT and CDR2 YENEEA. This CDR3 spans 16 amino acids. CDR3 protein: CASSQDPPDLDYGYTF. The CDR3 nucleotides read TGCGCCAGCAGCCAAGATCCCCCAGACTTGGACTATGGCTACACCTTC.

This chain uses TRBV7-6 with TRBJ2-7; no reliable D call. Germline V gives CDR1 SGHVS, CDR2 FNYEAQ. This CDR3 has 14 residues. Trimming removed 2 bases at V and 0 bases at J, with 8 bases between. The CDR3: CASSLYKTSYEQYF. CDR3 in DNA: TGTGCCAGCAGCTTATACAAGACCTCCTACGAGCAGTACTTC.

This rearrangement joins TRBV28 to TRBJ2-7; D may be TRBD2 (6 bases). In germline, CDR1 is MDHEN, CDR2 SYDVKM. V lost 4 bases, J lost 4 bases, and 17 bases lay in between. The CDR3 runs to 15 residues. The CDR3 sequence: CASSSEEGDYYEQYF. The DNA for the CDR3 is TGTGCCAGCAGTTCCGAGGAGGGAGACTATTACGAGCAGTACTTC.

This clone was observed a handful of times. This chain links TRBV5-4 with TRBJ1-1; D unclear. Trimming took off 3 bases at V and 5 bases at J, with 11 bases between the two ends. The CDR3 is 13 amino acids. The germline gives CDR1 SGHNT, CDR2 YYREEE (reference sequence). CDR3: CASSWSGSTEAFF. In nucleotides, the CDR3 is TGTGCCAGCAGCTGGAGTGGAAGTACTGAAGCTTTCTTT.

In this sample, this clone turned up a few times. The gene calls are TRBV5-6 and TRBJ1-1; D is ambiguous. Germline-derived CDR1 and CDR2 are SGHDT and YYEEEE. CDR3 length: 12 residues. The V end lost 0 bases, the J end lost 3 bases, and 3 bases lay between the germline ends. The CDR3 is CASSLGDTEAFF. The CDR3 DNA is TGTGCCAGCAGCTTGGGAGACACTGAAGCTTTCTTT.

A few counts support this clone. The chain links TRBV7-8 to TRBJ2-2; 9 bases align to TRBD1. In germline, CDR1 is SGHVS, CDR2 FQNEAQ. The CDR3 contains 15 residues. Trimming at V came to 3 bases and at J to 4 bases, leaving 3 bases not matched to a gene. This CDR3 reads CASSLGTGLTGELFF. For the CDR3, the DNA is TGTGCCAGCAGCTTGGGGACAGGGCTCACCGGGGAGCTGTTTTTT.

The chain has TRBV11-2 and TRBJ1-1; 8 nucleotides match TRBD1. The CDR3 is 14 residues long. V lost 5 bases and J lost 6; bases outside the gene matches: 8. Germline CDR1 is SGHAT and CDR2 is FQNNGV. CDR3 sequence: CASSPGQGVAEAFF. The CDR3 DNA sequence: TGTGCCAGCAGCCCCGGACAGGGAGTAGCTGAAGCTTTCTTT.

This clone was recorded once. The V and J genes are TRBV28 and TRBJ1-1, with 10 bases lining up with TRBD1. The CDR3 covers 17 residues. Germline CDR1 reads MDHEN; CDR2 reads SYDVKM. The trim removed 4 bases at V and 4 bases at J, leaving 12 bases unmatched. The CDR3: CASSSLTGGRLGTEAFF. In DNA form, the CDR3 reads TGTGCCAGCAGTTCCCTGACAGGGGGCAGATTAGGCACTGAAGCTTTCTTT.

This clone was recorded only once. J is TRBJ1-1 and V is TRBV2; tentative D call: TRBD1 (6 bases). The CDR3 totals 15 residues. Deletions cut 6 bases from V and 0 bases from J, with 14 bases between. Germline CDR1 and CDR2: SNHLY and FYNNEI. In DNA, the CDR3 is TGTGCCAGCAGCCCCGGGGAGGGGGTGAACACTGAAGCTTTCTTT. This encodes CASSPGEGVNTEAFF.

The chain carries TRBV6-6 and TRBJ2-5, with D maybe TRBD1 (6 bases). The DNA end favors TRBJ2-7, so the J call may be wrong. Germline values: CDR1 MNHNY, CDR2 SVGAGI (reference sequence). The CDR3 has 13 amino acids. The DNA for the CDR3 is TGTGCCAGCAGTTACGACAGGATCTACGAGCAGTACTTC. Its protein is CASSYDRIYEQYF.

This clone was seen a few times. This chain uses TRBV30 with TRBJ2-1, with 10 nucleotides matching TRBD1. Germline values: CDR1 GTSNPN, CDR2 SVGIG (reference sequence). With 3 bases clipped from V and 16 bases from J, the junction kept 6 bases outside the gene matches. The length of the CDR3 is 11 residues. The CDR3 DNA reads TGTGCCTGGAGCAGCGGGACAGGGGATTTCTTC. As protein: CAWSSGTGDFF.

The V call is TRBV10-1, the J call TRBJ2-3; weak D call: TRBD2 (7 bases). The CDR3 consists of 15 residues. Germline lookup yields CDR1 WNHNN and CDR2 SYGVQD (reference sequence). Deletions cut 0 bases from V and 5 bases from J, with 12 bases between. CDR3 region: CASSESGGPGDTQYF. The CDR3 DNA reads TGCGCCAGCAGTGAGTCGGGGGGGCCGGGAGATACGCAGTATTTT.

This clone was seen more than once but under ten times. This chain links TRBV5-6 with TRBJ1-2, with D uncertain. With 0 bases removed from V and 4 bases from J, the gap between germline ends came to 7 bases. The CDR3 sequence is 13 residues long. Looked up from germline, CDR1 is SGHDT and CDR2 is YYEEEE. The CDR3 DNA is TGTGCCAGCAGCTTGGAGCCCCGCTATGGCTACACCTTC. This translates into CASSLEPRYGYTF.

On this clone itself: Germline is not matched at one junction end, which may reflect a read error. The chain carries TRBV16 and TRBJ2-7, with unresolved D. Looked up from germline, CDR1 is KGHSY and CDR2 is FQNENV. This CDR3 has 14 amino acids. For the CDR3, the DNA is TGTGCCAGCAGCCAAAACGGAGAAGGTTCCGAGCGGTACTTC. Translating gives CASSQNGEGSERYF.

The chain recombines TRBV6-9 with TRBJ2-3; TRBD1 matches 11 bases. The CDR3 has 16 residues. CDR1 and CDR2 (germline): MNHGY, SVAAGI. The V gene end was trimmed by 6 bases and the J gene end by 5 bases; junction bases not matched to a gene: 10. This CDR3 is CASRDSDRGQGDTQYF. The DNA for the CDR3 is TGTGCCAGCAGGGACTCGGACAGGGGGCAGGGAGATACGCAGTATTTT.

This sequence joins TRBV27 and TRBJ2-7, with D maybe TRBD1 (5 bases). The V gene's germline CDR1 is MNHEY and CDR2 SMNVEV (reference sequence). The CDR3 spans 13 residues. Trimming took 4 bases from V and 3 from J, leaving 10 bases between them. The CDR3 is CASSYSQGYEQYF. DNA of the CDR3: TGTGCCAGCAGTTACTCGCAGGGCTACGAGCAGTACTTC.

By share of the sample, this clone is large. A read error may produce the germline difference seen at one junction end. This sequence joins TRBV5-6 and TRBJ1-2; 10 bases are shared with TRBD1. Per germline, CDR1 SGHDT and CDR2 YYEEEE. The CDR3 consists of 14 residues. CDR3 DNA: TGTGCCAGCAGCGATCCCGGGACAGGGGTCCTCGGTGCCTTC. This encodes CASSDPGTGVLGAF.

This rearrangement joins TRBV30 to TRBJ1-5, with D perhaps TRBD1 (6 bases). The CDR3 sequence is 13 residues long. Trimming shortened V by 4 bases and J by 7 bases, and 14 bases separated the two germline ends. Germline V gene data show CDR1 as GTSNPN and CDR2 as SVGIG (reference sequence). CDR3 coding DNA: TGTGCCTGGACCGAGGGGGGCGGGCAGCCCCAGCATTTT. It is translated as CAWTEGGGQPQHF.

The chain carries TRBV7-9 and TRBJ2-1, with 12 bases that match TRBD2. The CDR3 has 15 residues. The germline V gene has CDR1 SEHNR and CDR2 FQNEAQ (reference sequence). J gave up 8 bases and V 5 bases, and 7 bases lay outside the gene matches. In DNA, the CDR3 is TGTGCCAGCAGCCAGACTAGCGGGAGATTCGATGAGCAGTTCTTC. Its translation: CASSQTSGRFDEQFF.

This clone was seen just once. The V and J genes are TRBV7-6 and TRBJ2-3; 9 bases agree with TRBD1. Per germline, CDR1 SGHVS and CDR2 FNYEAQ. With V trimmed by 3 bases and J by 2 bases, 12 bases remained unmatched. The CDR3 length is 18 residues. CDR3 amino acids: CASSFSRGTGTLTDTQYF. CDR3 DNA sequence: TGTGCCAGCAGCTTCTCGAGAGGGACAGGGACCCTCACAGATACGCAGTATTTT.